What follows are 10 T cell receptor beta chains derived from one specimen sequenced in a study of patients and donors after allogeneic stem cell transplantation. TCRdb recomputed calls from the RT-PCR reads with MiXCR, one row per CDR3 protein. This repertoire shows tens of thousands of distinct CDR3 sequences, roughly 52% found once; its top ten account for under 70%. Sequenced input: blood, either unsorted or a sorted T cell fraction (not recorded which). These receptors originate from a human donor who was either an allogeneic HSCT recipient or a stem cell or donor lymphocyte infusion donor (not recorded which). It is not recorded whose cells these are; they may come from a transplant donor.

The chain combines TRBV20-1 with TRBJ1-2; D is unclear. Trimming left V 1 base short and J 4 bases short, with 7 bases between. The germline V gene has CDR1 DFQATT and CDR2 SNEGSKA (reference sequence). This CDR3 region has 12 residues. In DNA, the CDR3 is TGCAGTGCTAGAGGGGAATCCTATGGCTACACCTTC. Translating gives CSARGESYGYTF.

The table lists this clonotype with many counts. V gene TRBV10-2 combines with J gene TRBJ2-3, with TRBD2 as a possible D gene (6 bases). Germline V CDR1 and CDR2: WSHSY, SAAADI. Trimming removed 3 bases from V and 2 bases from J, with 9 bases in between. This CDR3 comprises 14 residues. The CDR3 is CASSELANTDTQYF. The CDR3 nucleotides read TGCGCCAGCAGTGAACTAGCCAACACAGATACGCAGTATTTT.

The chain couples TRBV5-6 to TRBJ1-1; D gene ambiguous. Trimming shortened V by 6 bases and J by 7 bases, and 13 bases separated the two germline ends. Germline assignment: CDR1 SGHDT and CDR2 YYEEEE. The CDR3 sequence is 12 residues long. The CDR3 sequence: CASTLQGYEAFF. The CDR3 DNA follows: TGTGCCAGCACTCTGCAAGGGTATGAAGCTTTCTTT.

The chain has TRBV10-3 and TRBJ1-4, with D hard to call. Germline-derived CDR1 and CDR2 are ENHRY and SYGVKD. V gave up 6 bases and J gave up 5 bases, with 22 bases separating them. This CDR3 comprises 17 residues. The CDR3 region is CAISPLSAGNNNEKLFF. The CDR3 nucleotides are TGTGCCATCAGCCCTCTGTCTGCGGGGAATAACAATGAAAAACTGTTTTTT.

This clonotype was observed a few times. CDR3 coding DNA: TGTGCCAGCAGTACGCGGGGTGGAAACACCATATATTTT. Translation: CASSTRGGNTIYF. V gene TRBV7-2 combines with J gene TRBJ1-3; D not certain. Germline V lookup: CDR1 SGHTA, CDR2 FQGNSA. The CDR3 is made up of 13 amino acids. V was cut by 6 bases and J by 3 bases, with 9 bases left in between.

The V gene is TRBV21-1, the J gene TRBJ1-1. TRBV21-1 is tagged as a pseudogene. The CDR3 extends over 14 amino acids. The CDR3, as DNA: TGTGCCAGCAGCAAAGTTGAGGGGAACACTGAAGCTTTCTTT. It codes for CASSKVEGNTEAFF.

This rearrangement joins TRBV6-6 to TRBJ1-5; 10 bases match TRBD1. This CDR3 contains 14 residues. Germline loops: CDR1 MNHNY, CDR2 SVGAGI (reference sequence). The junction had 1 base not matched to a gene; V was cut back by 3 bases and J by 5 bases. As DNA, the CDR3 is TGTGCCAGCAGTTATGGACAGGGGGATCAGCCCCAGCATTTT. Translating it yields CASSYGQGDQPQHF.

J is TRBJ2-2 and V is TRBV6-2 or TRBV6-3; D is perhaps TRBD1 (5 bases). From germline, CDR1 is MNHEY and CDR2 SVGEGT. The CDR3 loop spans 12 amino acids. Trimming stripped 4 bases from V and 7 bases from J, with 7 bases between. The CDR3 DNA follows: TGTGCCAGCAGTTCAGGGTTCGGGGAGCTGTTTTTT. Translation: CASSSGFGELFF.

The V gene is TRBV29-1, the J gene TRBJ1-2; TRBD1 might be the D (6 bases). The V gene lost 0 bases and the J gene lost 6 bases, with 11 bases spanning the gap. The CDR3 has 13 amino acids. Looked up from germline, CDR1 is SQVTM and CDR2 is ANQGSEA. The DNA of the CDR3 is TGCAGCGTTGAAGATGGCAGGGGCCATGGCTACACCTTC. It is translated as CSVEDGRGHGYTF. Full variable domain (rest looked up from reference TRBV29-1 and TRBJ1-2): SAVISQKPSRDICQRGTSLTIQCQVDSQVTMMFWYRQQPGQSLTLIATANQGSEATYESGFVIDKFPISRPNLTFSTLTVSNMSPEDSSIYLCSVEDGRGHGYTFGSGTRLTVV.

The chain uses TRBV5-1 and TRBJ1-4; TRBD1 is a possible D gene (5 bases). The germline V gene has CDR1 SGHRS and CDR2 YFSETQ. The germline V and J ends were trimmed by 3 bases and 8 bases, with 26 bases remaining between them. The CDR3 covers 18 residues. The CDR3 reads CASSSGDVGGASREKLFF. DNA for the CDR3: TGCGCCAGCAGCTCCGGGGACGTCGGAGGGGCCTCTCGGGAAAAACTGTTTTTT.